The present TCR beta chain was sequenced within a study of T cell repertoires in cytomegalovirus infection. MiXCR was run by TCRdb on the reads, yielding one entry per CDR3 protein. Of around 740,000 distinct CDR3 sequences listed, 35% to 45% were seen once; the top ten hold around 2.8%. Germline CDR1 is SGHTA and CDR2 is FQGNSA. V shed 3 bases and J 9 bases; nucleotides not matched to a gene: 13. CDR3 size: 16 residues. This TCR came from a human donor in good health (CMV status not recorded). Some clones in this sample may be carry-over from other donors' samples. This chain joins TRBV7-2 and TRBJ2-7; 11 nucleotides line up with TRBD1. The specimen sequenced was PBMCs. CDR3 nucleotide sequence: TGTGCCAGCAGCTTTACCGGGACAGGGGGACTACGTGGGCAGTACTTC. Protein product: CASSFTGTGGLRGQYF.